Listed here are 31 T cell receptor beta chains from one sample, sequenced in a study of blood T cell repertoires in COVID-19. Produced via immunoSEQ multiplex PCR; TCRdb's table is partial and in-frame only. The data hold approximately 170,000 clones, with around 84% observed a single time. What was sequenced was peripheral blood. These receptors all come from a woman between 70 and 85 years old with COVID-19, enrolled during active disease.

This chain links TRBV20-1 with TRBJ2-7; weak D call: TRBD1 (6 bases). The V and J ends lost 6 bases and 5 bases respectively, with 11 bases between them. The CDR3 consists of 11 residues. Germline assignment: CDR1 DFQATT and CDR2 SNEGSKA (reference sequence). DNA for the CDR3: TGCAGTGCCGAGGGGGAGCACGAGCAGTACGTC. Amino acid sequence: CSAEGEHEQYV.

This clone came up once. This chain connects TRBV3-1 (or the pseudogene TRBV3-2) to TRBJ1-2; 9 nucleotides align to TRBD1. Germline trimming cut 4 bases from V and 6 bases from J; bases unmatched to any gene: 9. CDR1 and CDR2 (germline): LGHDT, YNNKEL (reference sequence). The CDR3 covers 15 residues. The CDR3 spells CASSRAQGALDGYTF. In DNA, the CDR3 is TGTGCCAGCAGCCGAGCACAGGGGGCGCTTGATGGCTACACCTTC.

This clone was seen only once. The chain is built from TRBV7-2 and TRBJ1-2, with TRBD1 matching over 7 bases. Trimming took 5 bases from V and 6 from J; bases not matched to a gene: 12. Germline V gives CDR1 SGHTA, CDR2 FQGNSA. CDR3 size: 15 residues. CDR3 residues: CASSIQGFSWDGYTF. The CDR3 bases are TGTGCCAGCAGCATACAGGGGTTTTCGTGGGATGGCTACACCTTC. Full variable domain (outside the CDR3, taken from reference TRBV7-2 and TRBJ1-2): GAGVSQSPSNKVTEKGKDVELRCDPISGHTALYWYRQSLGQGLEFLIYFQGNSAPDKSGLPSDRFSAERTGGSVSTLTIQRTQQEDSAVYLCASSIQGFSWDGYTFGSGTRLTVV.

The rearrangement uses TRBV2 and TRBJ2-7, with a possible D match to TRBD2 (6 bases). CDR1 SNHLY and CDR2 FYNNEI come from the germline V gene. V gave up 8 bases and J gave up 5 bases, with 16 bases separating them. CDR3 length equals 13 residues. The CDR3 spells CASARRGLDEQYV. The CDR3, as DNA: TGTGCCAGCGCTCGGAGGGGACTCGACGAGCAGTACGTC.

V usage is TRBV3-1 (or the pseudogene TRBV3-2) and J usage is TRBJ2-1, with 8 positions matching TRBD2. Trimming at V came to 2 bases and at J to 3 bases, leaving 3 bases not matched to a gene. CDR1 LGHDT and CDR2 YNNKEL come from the germline V gene (reference sequence). The CDR3 totals 15 residues. The CDR3 DNA follows: TGTGCCAGCAGCCAAAGGCTAGCGGGCTACAATGAGCAGTTCTTC. As protein: CASSQRLAGYNEQFF.

This clone appeared once. The chain couples TRBV3-1 (or the pseudogene TRBV3-2) to TRBJ2-7; 7 nucleotides match TRBD1. Trimming cost V 1 base and J 0 bases; bases outside gene matches: 0. The CDR3 is made up of 14 amino acids. Per germline, CDR1 LGHDT and CDR2 YNNKEL (reference sequence). CDR3 in DNA: TGTGCCAGCAGCCAAGCAGGGGGCTCCTACGAGCAGTACGTC. Translation: CASSQAGGSYEQYV.

This clone has just one count. This chain connects TRBV3-1 (or the pseudogene TRBV3-2) to TRBJ1-5; no firm D call. Trimming took 1 base from V and 6 from J, leaving 13 bases between them. Germline V gene lookup returns CDR1 LGHDT and CDR2 YNNKEL (reference sequence). This CDR3 spans 15 amino acids. The chain's CDR3 is CASSQGARSSQPQHF. The CDR3 nucleotides read TGTGCCAGCAGCCAAGGGGCACGTTCGAGTCAGCCCCAGCATTTT.

In this sample, this clone turned up a few times. The chain carries TRBV7-9 and TRBJ2-7; weak D call: TRBD1 (6 bases). The CDR3 has 12 amino acids. Looked up from germline, CDR1 is SEHNR and CDR2 is FQNEAQ (reference sequence). V lost 6 bases and J lost 0, with 6 bases in between. The chain's CDR3 is CASRGGSYEQYF. As DNA, the CDR3 is TGTGCCAGCAGAGGGGGCTCCTACGAGCAGTACTTC.

The count of this clone is one. The J gene is TRBJ1-2, the V gene TRBV28, with unresolved D. The CDR3 contains 15 residues. Trimming removed 7 bases from V and 3 bases from J, with 18 bases in between. Germline CDR1 is MDHEN and CDR2 is SYDVKM. CDR3 nucleotide sequence: TGTGCCAGCAACTCCCCTACCCGAAGTCACTATGGCTACACCTTC. It is translated as CASNSPTRSHYGYTF.

The V and J genes are TRBV9 and TRBJ2-1; 9 bases fit TRBD2. The CDR3 is 16 residues long. V shed 3 bases and J 7 bases; nucleotides not matched to a gene: 11. Germline V gene sequence: CDR1 SGDLS, CDR2 YYNGEE. The CDR3: CASSADLRLAGNEQFF. CDR3 coding DNA: TGTGCCAGCAGCGCCGACCTTCGGCTAGCGGGGAATGAGCAGTTCTTC.

The J gene is TRBJ1-1, the V gene TRBV28; 7 bases match TRBD1. Unmatched junction bases numbered 6, after V lost 7 bases and J lost 4 bases. Per the germline V gene, CDR1 is MDHEN and CDR2 is SYDVKM. This CDR3 is 13 amino acids long. CDR3 in amino acids: CASNRQGSTEAFF. The DNA for the CDR3 is TGTGCCAGCAATAGACAGGGAAGCACTGAAGCTTTCTTT.

The chain couples TRBV19 to TRBJ2-3; the D is unclear. V lost 0 bases and J 2 bases, leaving 6 bases between the germline ends. Germline V gene lookup returns CDR1 LNHDA and CDR2 SQIVND (reference sequence). The CDR3 has 14 amino acids. CDR3 amino acids: CASSIDSSTDTQYF. Written as DNA, the CDR3 is TGTGCCAGTAGTATAGACAGTTCCACAGATACGCAGTATTTT. The complete variable domain, with remaining parts taken from reference TRBV19 and TRBJ2-3, reads DGGITQSPKYLFRKEGQNVTLSCEQNLNHDAMYWYRQDPGQGLRLIYYSQIVNDFQKGDIAEGYSVSREKKESFPLTVTSAQKNPTAFYLCASSIDSSTDTQYFGPGTRLTVL.

This clone was seen a single time. The genes are TRBV18 and TRBJ1-2; TRBD1 might be the D (5 bases). The ends were cut back, 0 bases at V and 4 bases at J, with 12 bases in the middle. The V gene's germline CDR1 is KGHSH and CDR2 LQKENI. The CDR3 has 15 residues. CDR3 amino acids: CASSPPNDRPYGYTF. Here the CDR3 DNA reads TGTGCCAGCTCACCACCCAACGACAGACCCTATGGCTACACCTTC.

This clone was counted a few times. The rearrangement uses TRBV24-1 and TRBJ1-5; D may be TRBD1 (6 bases). Germline-derived CDR1 and CDR2 are KGHDR and SFDVKD. The length of the CDR3 is 15 residues. V was shortened by 6 bases and J by 3 bases, with 14 bases between the two germline ends. DNA of the CDR3: TGTGCCACCAGTAGAAGTACAGGGACCAATCAGCCCCAGCATTTT. Amino acid sequence: CATSRSTGTNQPQHF.

The V gene is TRBV5-5, the J gene TRBJ2-2; 7 bases match TRBD2. The CDR3 extends over 17 amino acids. Germline V gene lookup returns CDR1 SGHKS and CDR2 YYEKEE (reference sequence). Trimming at V came to 2 bases and at J to 5 bases, leaving 12 bases not matched to a gene. The CDR3 loop reads CASSLGLGGFKTGELFF. The CDR3 DNA is TGTGCCAGCAGCTTAGGACTAGGAGGGTTTAAAACCGGGGAGCTGTTTTTT.

The CDR3 region is CASSLGGYLIGYTF. CDR3 DNA sequence: TGTGCCAGCAGCTTAGGGGGCTACTTGATCGGCTACACCTTC. The V call is TRBV11-2, the J call TRBJ1-2; D possibly corresponds to TRBD1 (5 bases). Germline lookup yields CDR1 SGHAT and CDR2 FQNNGV. Trimming left V 1 base short and J 8 bases short, with 14 bases between. This CDR3 contains 14 residues.

This chain uses TRBV2 with TRBJ1-1, with D perhaps TRBD1 (5 bases). Looked up from germline, CDR1 is SNHLY and CDR2 is FYNNEI. CDR3 length equals 14 residues. The V and J ends lost 4 bases and 0 bases respectively, with 9 bases between them. This CDR3 reads CASSVRQLNTEAFF. The CDR3 coding sequence is TGTGCCAGCAGTGTGCGACAGTTGAACACTGAAGCTTTCTTT.

The chain uses TRBV7-3 and TRBJ2-5, with 7 bases matching TRBD1. J was trimmed by 5 bases and V by 4 bases; bases with no gene match: 10. The length of the CDR3 is 15 residues. CDR1 and CDR2 (germline): SGHTA, FQGTGA. Here the CDR3 reads CASSSDDRAGETQYF. CDR3 nucleotide sequence: TGTGCCAGCAGCTCTGATGACAGGGCAGGGGAGACCCAGTACTTC.

The rearrangement uses TRBV10-3 and TRBJ2-2; 11 bases match TRBD2. V dropped 10 bases and J dropped 6; count of bases not matched to a gene: 10. Germline V CDR1 and CDR2: ENHRY, SYGVKD. The CDR3 loop spans 15 amino acids. The CDR3 bases are TGTGCCACCGCATTAGCGGGAGGGGAATCCGGGGAGCTGTTTTTT. Translated: CATALAGGESGELFF.

A note on this clone: The germline gene is not matched at one end of the junction; a read error may be the cause. The CDR3 loop reads CASSQGTSGRAGLF. CDR3 bases: TGTGCCAGCAGCCAAGGGACTAGCGGGAGGGCCGGGCTCTTC. The chain combines TRBV3-1 (or the pseudogene TRBV3-2) with TRBJ2-1; 15 bases match TRBD2. In germline, CDR1 is LGHDT, CDR2 YNNKEL (reference sequence). CDR3 length: 14 amino acids.

The chain combines TRBV15 with TRBJ1-3, with a weak D call TRBD1 (5 bases). Trimming left V 0 bases short and J 4 bases short, with 16 bases between. This CDR3 spans 17 amino acids. Germline V gene data show CDR1 as LNHNV and CDR2 as YYDKDF (reference sequence). The CDR3 DNA sequence: TGTGCCACCAGCAGAGATCTCCCAGGGCGGGGAGGAAACACCATATATTTT. It specifies CATSRDLPGRGGNTIYF.

This chain joins TRBV13 and TRBJ2-5; no clear D gene. The V gene lost 7 bases and the J gene lost 5 bases, with 11 bases spanning the gap. There are 12 residues in the CDR3. Germline CDR1 is PRHDT and CDR2 is FYEKMQ (reference sequence). The chain's CDR3 is CASTLPGETQYF. CDR3 bases: TGTGCCAGCACCCTTCCCGGGGAGACCCAGTACTTC.

This clone came up many times. The chain recombines TRBV28 with TRBJ1-2; D is possibly TRBD1 (6 bases). The CDR3 has 14 residues. The V gene lost 6 bases and the J gene lost 1 base, with 12 bases spanning the gap. The germline V gene encodes CDR1 MDHEN and CDR2 SYDVKM. CDR3 residues: CASRSTGYNYGYTF. The CDR3, as DNA: TGTGCCAGCAGATCGACAGGATATAACTATGGCTACACCTTC.

The chain is built from TRBV6-5 and TRBJ1-1; 9 bases are a match to TRBD1. Germline V gives CDR1 MNHEY, CDR2 SVGAGI. The J segment lost 8 bases and the V segment lost 6 bases, leaving 4 bases of the junction unmatched. CDR3 length: 12 residues. CDR3: CASRQGAWEAFF. The CDR3 bases are TGTGCCAGCAGACAGGGGGCGTGGGAAGCTTTCTTT.

The chain has TRBV2 and TRBJ2-7; tentative D call: TRBD2 (6 bases). The V and J ends lost 8 bases and 3 bases respectively, with 14 bases between them. This CDR3 has 13 residues. Germline CDR1 reads SNHLY; CDR2 reads FYNNEI. Here the CDR3 reads CASQGGEYYEQYV. The CDR3 nucleotides read TGTGCCAGCCAAGGAGGGGAATACTACGAGCAGTACGTC.

This clone was observed a handful of times. The rearrangement uses TRBV7-2 and TRBJ2-3, with TRBD2 matching over 9 bases. Per the germline V gene, CDR1 is SGHTA and CDR2 is FQGNSA. The CDR3 has 16 residues. V gave up 5 bases and J gave up 6 bases; unmatched junction bases: 12. The CDR3 DNA reads TGTGCCAGCAGCCTACAACGGTCTAGCGGGATGGATACGCAGTATTTT. Its protein is CASSLQRSSGMDTQYF.

This rearrangement joins TRBV6-6 to TRBJ2-7; 8 bases agree with TRBD2. Germline CDR1 is MNHNY and CDR2 is SVGAGI (reference sequence). Germline trimming cut 5 bases from V and 2 bases from J; bases unmatched to any gene: 14. CDR3 length equals 17 residues. CDR3: CASSQTNLAGSPYEQYV. CDR3 nucleotide sequence: TGTGCCAGCAGTCAAACCAACCTAGCGGGTTCCCCCTACGAGCAGTACGTC.

The chain is built from TRBV5-1 and TRBJ2-1; TRBD1 aligns across 8 bases. With 4 bases clipped from V and 4 bases from J, the junction kept 4 bases outside the gene matches. Germline CDR1 and CDR2: SGHRS and YFSETQ. The CDR3 is made up of 14 amino acids. CDR3 residues: CASSAGTGYNEQFF. The CDR3 bases are TGCGCCAGCAGCGCCGGGACAGGTTACAATGAGCAGTTCTTC.

In this sample, this clone turned up once. The chain uses TRBV5-5 and TRBJ2-7; 9 positions match TRBD1. The CDR3 is 16 residues long. V lost 0 bases to trimming and J lost 6 bases; unmatched junction nucleotides: 10. In germline, CDR1 is SGHKS, CDR2 YYEKEE (reference sequence). The CDR3 spells CASSLEEQGARGEQYF. The CDR3 bases are TGTGCCAGCAGCTTGGAGGAACAGGGGGCTCGGGGCGAGCAGTACTTC.

This clone was found a few times. V is TRBV24-1 and J is TRBJ2-3, with 14 bases lining up with TRBD2. Germline lookup yields CDR1 KGHDR and CDR2 SFDVKD. V shed 5 bases, J shed 0 bases, and the junction held 6 bases outside the gene matches. This CDR3 is built from 18 residues. CDR3 bases: TGTGCCACCAGTGGCGGGACTAGCGGGGGCCCTAGCACAGATACGCAGTATTTT. This encodes CATSGGTSGGPSTDTQYF.

This chain uses TRBV6-5 with TRBJ1-5; a weak D match, TRBD1 (6 bases). With 8 bases removed from V and 6 bases from J, the gap between germline ends came to 17 bases. The V gene's germline CDR1 is MNHEY and CDR2 SVGAGI. This CDR3 spans 14 amino acids. The CDR3 loop is CASRPGQSLQPQHF. The CDR3 bases are TGTGCCAGCCGACCTGGACAGTCTCTTCAGCCCCAGCATTTT.